Below, 11 T cell receptor beta chains from the same sample are listed, as sequenced in a study of T cells after posttransplantation cyclophosphamide. Assay used: immunoSEQ multiplex PCR; TCRdb lists only in-frame clones, some missing. The repertoire consists of 38,000 or so clones, none detected only once. The specimen was PBMCs. The receptor set was obtained from a man aged 50-59 years in good health, CMV-negative, and a related stem cell transplant donor.

This clone was recorded many times. J is TRBJ2-3 and V is TRBV7-6; 8 bases map to TRBD2. Germline V gene lookup returns CDR1 SGHVS and CDR2 FNYEAQ. V gave up 0 bases and J gave up 6 bases; unmatched junction bases: 2. This CDR3 is 14 amino acids long. The CDR3: CASSLATSADTQYF. CDR3 nucleotides: TGTGCCAGCAGCTTAGCGACTAGCGCCGATACGCAGTATTTT.

Many counts were recorded for this clone. This chain joins TRBV30 and TRBJ1-3; D unresolved. CDR1 is GTSNPN and CDR2 is SVGIG in the germline V gene (reference sequence). This CDR3 has 13 amino acids. Trimming removed 0 bases at V and 5 bases at J, with 8 bases between. CDR3 amino acids: CAWSVNGRNTIYF. In DNA form, the CDR3 reads TGTGCCTGGAGTGTTAACGGGAGAAACACCATATATTTT.

This clone was detected ten times or more. The J gene is TRBJ1-5, the V gene TRBV19; 8 bases are a match to TRBD1. The CDR3 spans 20 residues. CDR1 is LNHDA, CDR2 SQIVND, per germline (reference sequence). Losses at the gene ends were 4 bases for V and 1 base for J; bases not matched to a gene: 18. The CDR3 protein is CASSTPSTGGVLSSNQPQHF. The DNA for the CDR3 is TGTGCCAGTAGTACTCCCTCCACAGGGGGGGTTCTCTCGAGCAATCAGCCCCAGCATTTT.

In this sample, this clone turned up a few times. V usage is TRBV5-1 and J usage is TRBJ2-5, with no clear D. Germline assignment: CDR1 SGHRS and CDR2 YFSETQ. With 1 base removed from V and 5 bases from J, the gap between germline ends came to 12 bases. The CDR3 consists of 14 residues. The CDR3 loop reads CASSLIEPRETQYF. In nucleotides, the CDR3 is TGCGCCAGCAGCTTGATCGAGCCCCGGGAGACCCAGTACTTC.

This clone came up many times. The V call is TRBV5-1, the J call TRBJ1-4; D is perhaps TRBD1 (6 bases). This CDR3 is 15 amino acids long. Looked up from germline, CDR1 is SGHRS and CDR2 is YFSETQ. The V and J ends lost 0 bases and 3 bases respectively, with 9 bases between them. CDR3 in amino acids: CASSLDRAANEKLFF. The CDR3 DNA reads TGCGCCAGCAGCTTGGACAGGGCTGCTAATGAAAAACTGTTTTTT.

This clone was observed many times. This chain links TRBV30 with TRBJ1-5, with no clear D. This CDR3 is built from 15 residues. The V and J ends lost 2 bases and 0 bases respectively, with 11 bases between them. Germline V gives CDR1 GTSNPN, CDR2 SVGIG (reference sequence). The CDR3 region has the DNA TGTGCCTGGAGTAGAGGCCTAAATAGCAATCAGCCCCAGCATTTT. This gives the protein CAWSRGLNSNQPQHF.

Ten or more counts support this clone. This chain connects TRBV21-1 to TRBJ2-5; the table calls TRBD2, which could not be checked here. TRBV21-1 is an annotated pseudogene. CDR3 length equals 18 residues. CDR3 sequence reads: CASSTSGGASGMEETQYF. For the CDR3, the DNA is TGTGCCAGCAGCACCTCTGGTGGGGCTAGCGGGATGGAAGAGACCCAGTACTTC.

This clone was observed many times. V and J are TRBV6-5 and TRBJ1-1, with D hard to call. Germline CDR1 MNHEY, CDR2 SVGAGI. This CDR3 is 13 amino acids long. V gave up 4 bases and J gave up 4 bases, with 10 bases separating them. CDR3 in DNA: TGTGCCAGCAGTTCCCCGGGTATCACTGAAGCTTTCTTT. Protein: CASSSPGITEAFF.

This clone was observed at least ten times. J is TRBJ1-5 and V is TRBV27, with 7 bases fitting TRBD1. Per the germline V gene, CDR1 is MNHEY and CDR2 is SMNVEV (reference sequence). V was pared by 0 bases and J by 6 bases, with 5 bases of the junction left unmatched. The CDR3 is 15 residues long. CDR3 in amino acids: CASSLSGTEGQPQHF. The CDR3 DNA reads TGTGCCAGCAGTTTATCGGGGACAGAGGGTCAGCCCCAGCATTTT.

A few counts support this clone. The chain couples TRBV5-1 to TRBJ2-5; D remains unclear. CDR3 length: 12 amino acids. CDR1 is SGHRS and CDR2 is YFSETQ in the germline V gene. The V end lost 3 bases, the J end lost 4 bases, and 7 bases lay between the germline ends. For the CDR3, the DNA is TGCGCCAGCAGCTCCCTCTTAGAGACCCAGTACTTC. It specifies CASSSLLETQYF. Full variable domain (outside the CDR3, taken from reference TRBV5-1 and TRBJ2-5): KAGVTQTPRYLIKTRGQQVTLSCSPISGHRSVSWYQQTPGQGLQFLFEYFSETQRNKGNFPGRFSGRQFSNSRSEMNVSTLELGDSALYLCASSSLLETQYFGPGTRLLVL.

In its sample, this clone was seen many times. The chain couples TRBV5-1 to TRBJ1-5; 7 bases line up with TRBD1. In germline, CDR1 is SGHRS, CDR2 YFSETQ. V was pared by 0 bases and J by 0 bases, with 6 bases of the junction left unmatched. CDR3 length equals 17 residues. The chain's CDR3 is CASSLGDSPYSNQPQHF. The CDR3 bases are TGCGCCAGCAGCTTGGGGGACAGCCCGTATAGCAATCAGCCCCAGCATTTT.